What follows describes a single T cell receptor (beta chain). Produced via immunoSEQ multiplex PCR; TCRdb's table is partial and in-frame only. The data hold around 120,000 clones, with about three quarters observed a single time. V lost 6 bases and J lost 0, with 15 bases in between. Germline V gene data show CDR1 as SGHRS and CDR2 as YFSETQ. There are 15 residues in the CDR3. The source of the sample is a study of blood T cell repertoires in COVID-19. Study details: Material from acute and convalescent COVID-19 was sourced from the United States, Italy and Spain. Sources were T cells, B-cell-depleted T cells, or PBMCs; the material itself was cDNA or gDNA.

V is TRBV5-1 and J is TRBJ2-5, with a possible D match to TRBD1 (6 bases). The clonotype comes from an older man with acute or convalescent COVID-19. Material for sequencing was peripheral blood. The CDR3 nucleotides read TGCGCCAGCAAGGGGTCCCCAGGGGACCAAGAGACCCAGTACTTC. Translated, it gives CASKGSPGDQETQYF.